The entry below describes one T cell receptor (beta chain). Its specificity is not known. This record comes from a study of brain metastases from non-small cell lung cancer. Notes on the study in general: Fewer infiltrating T cells were found in brain metastases than primaries.

Germline CDR1 and CDR2: SGHRS and YFSETQ. V lost 4 bases to trimming and J lost 3 bases, with 16 bases between them. The CDR3 has 15 residues. Sequenced by immunoSEQ multiplex PCR; TCRdb stores in-frame clones only, minus some. The top ten hold more than 7.5% of the sample, which has about 16,000 clones, around 86% seen once. The clonotype originates from a donor aged 40 or older with non-small cell lung cancer. V is TRBV5-1 and J is TRBJ2-5; D is unclear. The sequenced material came from primary lung tumor tissue. CDR3 DNA: TGCGCCAGCAGCCAGCTTGAGCGCACCGAAGAGACCCAGTACTTC. Protein product: CASSQLERTEETQYF.